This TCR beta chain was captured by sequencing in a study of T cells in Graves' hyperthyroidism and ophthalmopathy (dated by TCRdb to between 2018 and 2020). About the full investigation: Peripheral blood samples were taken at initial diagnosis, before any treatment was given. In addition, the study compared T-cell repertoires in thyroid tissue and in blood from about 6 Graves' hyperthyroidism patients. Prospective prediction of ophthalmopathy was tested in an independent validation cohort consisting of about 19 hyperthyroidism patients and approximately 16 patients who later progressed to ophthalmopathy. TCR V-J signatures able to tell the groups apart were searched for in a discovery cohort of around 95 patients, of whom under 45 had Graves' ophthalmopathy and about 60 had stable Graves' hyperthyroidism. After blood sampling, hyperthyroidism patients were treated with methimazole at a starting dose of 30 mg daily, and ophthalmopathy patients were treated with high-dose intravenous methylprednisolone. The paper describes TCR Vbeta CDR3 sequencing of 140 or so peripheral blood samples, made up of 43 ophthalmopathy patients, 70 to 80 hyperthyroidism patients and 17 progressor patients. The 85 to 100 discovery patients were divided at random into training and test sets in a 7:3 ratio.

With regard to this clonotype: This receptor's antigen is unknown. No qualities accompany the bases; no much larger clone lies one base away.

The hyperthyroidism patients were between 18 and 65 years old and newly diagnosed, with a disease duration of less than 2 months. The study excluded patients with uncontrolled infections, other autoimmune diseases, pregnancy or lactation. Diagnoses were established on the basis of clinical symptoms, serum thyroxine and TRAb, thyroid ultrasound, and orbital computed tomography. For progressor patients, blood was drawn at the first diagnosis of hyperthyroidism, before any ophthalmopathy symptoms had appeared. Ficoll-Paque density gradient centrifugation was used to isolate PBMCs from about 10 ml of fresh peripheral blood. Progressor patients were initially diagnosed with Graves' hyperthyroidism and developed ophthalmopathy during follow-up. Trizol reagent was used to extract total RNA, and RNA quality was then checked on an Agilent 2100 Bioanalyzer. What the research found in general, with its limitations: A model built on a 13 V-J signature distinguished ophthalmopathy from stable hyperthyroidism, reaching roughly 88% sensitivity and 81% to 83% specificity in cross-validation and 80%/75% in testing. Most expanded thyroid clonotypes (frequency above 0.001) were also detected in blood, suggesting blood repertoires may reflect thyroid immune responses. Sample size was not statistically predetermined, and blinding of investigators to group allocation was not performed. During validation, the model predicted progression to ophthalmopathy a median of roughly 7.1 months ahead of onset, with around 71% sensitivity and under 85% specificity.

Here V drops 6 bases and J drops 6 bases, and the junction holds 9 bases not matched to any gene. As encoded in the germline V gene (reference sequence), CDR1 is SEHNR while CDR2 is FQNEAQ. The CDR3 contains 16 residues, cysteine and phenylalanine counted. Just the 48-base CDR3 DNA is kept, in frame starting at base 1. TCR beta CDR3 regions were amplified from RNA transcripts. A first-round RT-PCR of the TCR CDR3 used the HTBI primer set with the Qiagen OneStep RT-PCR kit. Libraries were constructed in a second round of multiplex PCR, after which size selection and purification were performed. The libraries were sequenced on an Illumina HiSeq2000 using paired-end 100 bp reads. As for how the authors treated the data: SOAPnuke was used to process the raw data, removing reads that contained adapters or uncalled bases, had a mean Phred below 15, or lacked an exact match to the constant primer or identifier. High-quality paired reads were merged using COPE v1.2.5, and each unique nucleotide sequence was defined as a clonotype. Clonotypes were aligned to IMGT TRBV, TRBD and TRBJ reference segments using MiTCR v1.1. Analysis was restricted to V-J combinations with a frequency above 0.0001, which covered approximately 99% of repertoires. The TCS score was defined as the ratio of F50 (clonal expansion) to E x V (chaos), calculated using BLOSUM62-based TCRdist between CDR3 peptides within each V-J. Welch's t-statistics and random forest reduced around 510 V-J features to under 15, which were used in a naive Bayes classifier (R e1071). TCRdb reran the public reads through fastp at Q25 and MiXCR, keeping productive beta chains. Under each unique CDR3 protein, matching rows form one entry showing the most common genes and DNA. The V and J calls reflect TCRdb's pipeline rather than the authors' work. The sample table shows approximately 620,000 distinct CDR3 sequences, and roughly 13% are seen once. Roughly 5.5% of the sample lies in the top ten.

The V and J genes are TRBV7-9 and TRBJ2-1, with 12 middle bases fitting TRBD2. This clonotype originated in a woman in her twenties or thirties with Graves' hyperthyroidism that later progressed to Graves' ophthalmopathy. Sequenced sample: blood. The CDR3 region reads CASSSSGRAKANEQFF. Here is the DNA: TGTGCCAGCAGTTCTAGCGGGAGGGCCAAGGCCAATGAGCAGTTCTTC.